This record covers a single T cell receptor (beta chain). This sample was taken from a study of blood T cell repertoires in COVID-19. V lost 3 bases to trimming and J lost 4 bases; unmatched junction nucleotides: 6. CDR3 length: 15 amino acids. Germline CDR1 and CDR2: SGHRS and YFSETQ. In terms of age and location, participants ranged from about 18 to 89 years and lived in about 25 US areas. Participants were placed into cohorts based on the clinical history they reported. In the authors' workflow: Estimated nucleated cell counts came from reference gene primer amplification. Assay used: immunoSEQ multiplex PCR; TCRdb lists only in-frame clones, some missing. Clone size and the V and J calls come from that table; the DNA yielded D and trimming. The sample shows 350,000 to 450,000 clones, over 75% of them seen only once.

This TCR derives from a woman aged 18-29 years who had been exposed to COVID-19. The J gene is TRBJ2-3, the V gene TRBV5-1, with 9 bases lining up with TRBD1. Input material: PBMCs or T cells enriched from blood (not recorded which). The CDR3 DNA is TGCGCCAGCAGCTCAGGACAGGGGTACGCAGATACGCAGTATTTT. As protein: CASSSGQGYADTQYF.